This note documents a single T cell receptor beta chain sequence. The entry originates in a study of control samples from healthy donors and cancer patients. Assay used: immunoSEQ multiplex PCR; TCRdb lists only in-frame clones, some missing. The sample contains roughly 130,000 clones, more than 85% of which appear only once. Germline CDR1 MGHRA, CDR2 YSYEKL. V was pared by 3 bases and J by 7 bases, with 15 bases between. The CDR3 totals 15 residues. What was sequenced was blood. The clonotype was recovered from a young man in good health. The V gene is TRBV4-1, the J gene TRBJ1-4; D is uncertain. CDR3 residues: CASSQRPSLGEKLFF. In DNA, the CDR3 is TGCGCCAGCAGCCAGAGGCCGAGTCTAGGTGAAAAACTGTTTTTT.